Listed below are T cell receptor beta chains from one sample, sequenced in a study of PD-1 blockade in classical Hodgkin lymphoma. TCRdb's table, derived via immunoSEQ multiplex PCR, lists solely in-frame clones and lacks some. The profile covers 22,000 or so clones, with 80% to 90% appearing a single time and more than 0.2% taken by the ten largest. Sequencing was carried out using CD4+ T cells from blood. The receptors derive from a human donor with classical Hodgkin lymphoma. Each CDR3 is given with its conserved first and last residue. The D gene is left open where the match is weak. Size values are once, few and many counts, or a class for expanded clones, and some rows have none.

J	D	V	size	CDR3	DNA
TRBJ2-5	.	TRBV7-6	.	CASSLGLVETQYF	TGTGCCAGCAGCTTAGGTCTGGTGGAGACCCAGTACTTC
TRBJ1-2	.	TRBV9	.	CASSVDGSTNYGYTF	TGTGCCAGCAGCGTAGATGGGTCCACTAACTATGGCTACACCTTC
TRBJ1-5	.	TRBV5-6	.	CASSLGTEDQPQHF	TGTGCCAGCAGCTTGGGTACAGAGGATCAGCCCCAGCATTTT
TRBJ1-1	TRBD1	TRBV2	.	CASSPDRGSAEAFF	TGTGCCAGCAGTCCCGACAGGGGTTCGGCTGAAGCTTTCTTT
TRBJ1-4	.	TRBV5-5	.	CASSRRETVRGEKLFF	TGTGCCAGCAGCCGAAGAGAGACAGTGAGGGGTGAAAAACTGTTTTTT
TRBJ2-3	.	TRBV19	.	CASSMAALDTQYF	TGTGCCAGTAGTATGGCGGCACTGGATACGCAGTATTTT
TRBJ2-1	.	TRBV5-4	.	CASSLEIYNEQFF	TGTGCCAGCAGCTTAGAAATTTACAATGAGCAGTTCTTC
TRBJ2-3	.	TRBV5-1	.	CASSLVGADTQYF	TGCGCCAGCAGCTTGGTGGGAGCAGATACGCAGTATTTT
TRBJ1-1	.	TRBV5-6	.	CASSRRVGLGYTEAFF	TGTGCCAGCAGCCGGCGCGTGGGGTTGGGGTACACTGAAGCTTTCTTT
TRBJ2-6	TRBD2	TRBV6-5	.	CASLPREAGANVLTF	TGTGCCAGCCTCCCCCGGGAGGCCGGGGCCAACGTCCTGACTTTC
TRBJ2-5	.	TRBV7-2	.	CASSQRQSPQETQYF	TGTGCCAGCAGCCAGCGACAGTCTCCCCAAGAGACCCAGTACTTC
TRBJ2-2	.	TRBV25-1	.	CASSRGTGELFF	TGTGCCAGCTCAAGGGGGACCGGGGAGCTGTTTTTT
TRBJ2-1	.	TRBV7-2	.	CASSSLDEQFF	TGTGCCAGCAGCTCCCTCGATGAGCAGTTCTTC
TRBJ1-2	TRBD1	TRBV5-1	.	CASSRGTGSFYGYTF	TGCGCCAGCAGCCGGGGGACAGGTTCTTTCTATGGCTACACCTTC
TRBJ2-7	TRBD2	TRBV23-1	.	CASSQSLDGRSSYEQYF	TGCGCCAGCAGTCAATCGTTGGACGGGAGGAGCTCCTACGAGCAGTACTTC
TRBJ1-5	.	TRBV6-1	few	CASSENRPQPQHF	TGTGCCAGCAGTGAAAACAGACCCCAGCCCCAGCATTTT
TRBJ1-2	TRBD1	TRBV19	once	CARPPSGGQGSYGYTF	TGTGCCAGACCACCATCCGGGGGACAGGGATCCTATGGCTACACCTTC
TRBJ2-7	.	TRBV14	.	CASTFPGAVKQYF	TGTGCCAGCACCTTCCCCGGGGCGGTTAAGCAGTACTTC
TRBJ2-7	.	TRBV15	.	CATSRVVGTGSYEQYF	TGTGCCACCAGCAGAGTGGTCGGGACGGGTTCCTACGAGCAGTACTTC
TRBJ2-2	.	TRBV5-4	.	CASSSTRQYTGELFF	TGTGCCAGCAGCTCAACCAGACAGTACACCGGGGAGCTGTTTTTT
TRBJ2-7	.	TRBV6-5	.	CASSLGPEYEQYF	TGTGCCAGCAGTCTCGGACCCGAGTACGAGCAGTACTTC